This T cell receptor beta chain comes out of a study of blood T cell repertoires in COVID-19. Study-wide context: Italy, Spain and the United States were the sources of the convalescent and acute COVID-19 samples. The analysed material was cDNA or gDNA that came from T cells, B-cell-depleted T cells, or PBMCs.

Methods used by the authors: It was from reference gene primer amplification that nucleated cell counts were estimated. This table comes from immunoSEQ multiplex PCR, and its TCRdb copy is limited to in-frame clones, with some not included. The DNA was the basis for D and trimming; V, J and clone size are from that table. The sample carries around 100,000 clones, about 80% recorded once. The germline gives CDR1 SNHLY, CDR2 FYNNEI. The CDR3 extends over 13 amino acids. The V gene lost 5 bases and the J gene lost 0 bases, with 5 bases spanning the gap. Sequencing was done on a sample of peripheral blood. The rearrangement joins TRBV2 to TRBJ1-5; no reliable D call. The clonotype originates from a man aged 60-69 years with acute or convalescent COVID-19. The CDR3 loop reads CASSRYSNQPQHF. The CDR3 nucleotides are TGTGCCAGCAGTCGTTATAGCAATCAGCCCCAGCATTTT.